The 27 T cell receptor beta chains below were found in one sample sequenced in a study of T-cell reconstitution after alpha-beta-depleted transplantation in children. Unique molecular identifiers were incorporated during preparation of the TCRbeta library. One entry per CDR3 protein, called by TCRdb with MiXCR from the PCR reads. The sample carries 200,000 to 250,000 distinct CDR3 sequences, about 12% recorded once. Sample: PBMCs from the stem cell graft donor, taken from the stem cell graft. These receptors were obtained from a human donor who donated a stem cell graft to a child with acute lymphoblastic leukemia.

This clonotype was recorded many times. The CDR3 DNA sequence: TGTGCCAGCAGTCCGACTAGTGCAGATACGCAGTATTTT. Translation: CASSPTSADTQYF. This chain links TRBV12-3 or TRBV12-4 with TRBJ2-3; tentatively, D is TRBD2 (6 bases). Trimming removed 5 bases from V and 4 bases from J, with 10 bases in between. This CDR3 is built from 13 residues.

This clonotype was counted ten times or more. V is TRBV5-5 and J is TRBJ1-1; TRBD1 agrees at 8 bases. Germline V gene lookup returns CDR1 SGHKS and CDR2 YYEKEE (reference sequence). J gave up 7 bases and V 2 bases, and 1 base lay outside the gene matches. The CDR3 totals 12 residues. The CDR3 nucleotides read TGTGCCAGCAGCTTTGGACAGGGTGAAGCTTTCTTT. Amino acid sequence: CASSFGQGEAFF.

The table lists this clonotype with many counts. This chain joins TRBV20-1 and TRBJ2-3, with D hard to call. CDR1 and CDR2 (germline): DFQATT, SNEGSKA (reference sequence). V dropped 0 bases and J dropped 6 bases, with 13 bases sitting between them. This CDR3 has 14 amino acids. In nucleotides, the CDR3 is TGCAGTGCTAGAGATGATAGTACGTGGGATACGCAGTATTTT. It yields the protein CSARDDSTWDTQYF.

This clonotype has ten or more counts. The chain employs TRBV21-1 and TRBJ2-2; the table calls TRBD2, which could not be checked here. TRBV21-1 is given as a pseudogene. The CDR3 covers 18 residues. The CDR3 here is CASSAGTSGATNTGELFF. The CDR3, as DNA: TGTGCCAGCAGCGCTGGGACTAGCGGGGCCACGAACACCGGGGAGCTGTTTTTT.

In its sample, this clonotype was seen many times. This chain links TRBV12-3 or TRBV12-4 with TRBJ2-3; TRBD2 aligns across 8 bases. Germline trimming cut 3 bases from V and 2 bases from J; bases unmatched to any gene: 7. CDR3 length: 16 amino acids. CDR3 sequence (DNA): TGTGCCAGCAGTTTCGGAATAGCGGGACCCACAGATACGCAGTATTTT. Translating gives CASSFGIAGPTDTQYF.

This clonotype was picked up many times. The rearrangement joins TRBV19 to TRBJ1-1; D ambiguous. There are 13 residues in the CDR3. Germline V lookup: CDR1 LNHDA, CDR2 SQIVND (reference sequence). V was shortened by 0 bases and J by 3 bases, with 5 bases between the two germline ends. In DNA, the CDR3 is TGTGCCAGTAGTATAGATCGGGACACTGAAGCTTTCTTT. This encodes CASSIDRDTEAFF. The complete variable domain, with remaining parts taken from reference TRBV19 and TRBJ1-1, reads DGGITQSPKYLFRKEGQNVTLSCEQNLNHDAMYWYRQDPGQGLRLIYYSQIVNDFQKGDIAEGYSVSREKKESFPLTVTSAQKNPTAFYLCASSIDRDTEAFFGQGTRLTVV.

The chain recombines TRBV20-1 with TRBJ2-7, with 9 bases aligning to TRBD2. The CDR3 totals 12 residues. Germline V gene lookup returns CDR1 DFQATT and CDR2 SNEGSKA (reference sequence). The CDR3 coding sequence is TGCTGCTCGCGGGGGGGCGGGTACGAGCAGTACTTC. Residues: CCSRGGGYEQYF.

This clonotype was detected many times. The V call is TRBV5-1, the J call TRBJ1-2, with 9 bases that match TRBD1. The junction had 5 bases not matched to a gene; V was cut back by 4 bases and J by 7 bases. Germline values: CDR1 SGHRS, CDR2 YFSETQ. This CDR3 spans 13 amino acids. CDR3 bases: TGCGCCAGCAGCGGACAGGGGAAAGGTGGCTACACCTTC. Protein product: CASSGQGKGGYTF.

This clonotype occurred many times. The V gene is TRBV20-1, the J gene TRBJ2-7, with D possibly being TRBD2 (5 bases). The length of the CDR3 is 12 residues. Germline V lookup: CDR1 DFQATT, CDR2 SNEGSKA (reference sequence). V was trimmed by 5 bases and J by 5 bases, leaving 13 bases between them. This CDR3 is CSARYIGDEQYF. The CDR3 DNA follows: TGCAGTGCTCGTTACATCGGGGACGAGCAGTACTTC.

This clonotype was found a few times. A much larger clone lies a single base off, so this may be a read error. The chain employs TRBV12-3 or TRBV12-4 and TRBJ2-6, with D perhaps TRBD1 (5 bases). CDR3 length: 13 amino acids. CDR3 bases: TGTGCCAGCGGTAACCCTGGGGCCAACGGCCTGACTTTC. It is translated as CASGNPGANGLTF.

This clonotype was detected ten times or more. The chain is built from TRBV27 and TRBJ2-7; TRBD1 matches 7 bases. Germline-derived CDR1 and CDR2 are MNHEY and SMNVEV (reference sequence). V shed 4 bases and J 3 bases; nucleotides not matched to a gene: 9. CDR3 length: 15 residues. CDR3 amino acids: CASSSAGTVGYEQYF. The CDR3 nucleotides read TGTGCCAGCAGTTCCGCCGGGACAGTTGGCTACGAGCAGTACTTC.

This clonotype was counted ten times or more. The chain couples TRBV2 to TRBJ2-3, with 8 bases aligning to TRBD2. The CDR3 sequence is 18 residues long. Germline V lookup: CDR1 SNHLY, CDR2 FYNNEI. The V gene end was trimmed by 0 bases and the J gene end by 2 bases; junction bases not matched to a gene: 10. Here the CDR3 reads CASSEALLAGGFTDTQYF. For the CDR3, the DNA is TGTGCCAGCAGTGAAGCGCTCCTGGCGGGAGGTTTCACAGATACGCAGTATTTT.

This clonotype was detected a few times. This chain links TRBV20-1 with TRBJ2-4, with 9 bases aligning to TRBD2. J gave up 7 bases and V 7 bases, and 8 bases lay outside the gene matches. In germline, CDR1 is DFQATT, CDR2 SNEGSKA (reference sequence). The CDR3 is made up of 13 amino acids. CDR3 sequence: CSGFSGRRNIQYF. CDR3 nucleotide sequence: TGCAGTGGGTTTAGCGGGAGAAGGAACATTCAGTACTTC.

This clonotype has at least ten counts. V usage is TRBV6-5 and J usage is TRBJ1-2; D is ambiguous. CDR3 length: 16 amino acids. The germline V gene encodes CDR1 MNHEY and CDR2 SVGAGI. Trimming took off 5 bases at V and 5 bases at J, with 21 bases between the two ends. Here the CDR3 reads CASSLGSTGFGYGYTF. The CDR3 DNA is TGTGCCAGCAGTCTCGGGTCTACCGGCTTCGGGTATGGCTACACCTTC.

The CDR3 loop reads CASSLDTIHEQFF. The CDR3 DNA sequence: TGTGCCAGCAGCTTGGACACGATTCATGAGCAGTTCTTC. J is TRBJ2-1 and V is TRBV5-6; D is undetermined. Germline assignment: CDR1 SGHDT and CDR2 YYEEEE. The V and J ends lost 0 bases and 8 bases respectively, with 9 bases between them. The CDR3 contains 13 residues. Variable domain in full (rest from reference TRBV5-6 and TRBJ2-1): DAGVTQSPTHLIKTRGQQVTLRCSPKSGHDTVSWYQQALGQGPQFIFQYYEEEERQRGNFPDRFSGHQFPNYSSELNVNALLLGDSALYLCASSLDTIHEQFFGPGTRLTVL.

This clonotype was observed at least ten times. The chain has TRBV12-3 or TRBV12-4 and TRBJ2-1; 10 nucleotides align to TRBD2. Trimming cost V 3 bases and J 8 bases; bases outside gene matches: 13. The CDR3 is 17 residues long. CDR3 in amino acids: CASSLFLLGLAGDEQFF. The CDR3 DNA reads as TGTGCCAGCAGTTTGTTCTTGCTGGGGCTAGCGGGAGATGAGCAGTTCTTC.

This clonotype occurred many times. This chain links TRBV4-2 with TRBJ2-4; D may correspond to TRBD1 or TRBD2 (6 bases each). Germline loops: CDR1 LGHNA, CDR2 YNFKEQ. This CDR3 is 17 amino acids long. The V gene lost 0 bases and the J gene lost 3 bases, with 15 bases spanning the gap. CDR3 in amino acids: CASSQDPGARIKNIQYF. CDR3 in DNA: TGTGCCAGCAGCCAAGATCCGGGGGCGCGAATCAAAAACATTCAGTACTTC.

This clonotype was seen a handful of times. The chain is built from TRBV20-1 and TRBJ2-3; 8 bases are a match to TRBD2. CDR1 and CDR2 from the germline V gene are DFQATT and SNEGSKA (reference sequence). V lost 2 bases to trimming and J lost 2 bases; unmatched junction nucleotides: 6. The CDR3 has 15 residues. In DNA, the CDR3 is TGCAGTGCTAGACCGCGAGCGGGAGCCACAGATACGCAGTATTTT. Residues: CSARPRAGATDTQYF.

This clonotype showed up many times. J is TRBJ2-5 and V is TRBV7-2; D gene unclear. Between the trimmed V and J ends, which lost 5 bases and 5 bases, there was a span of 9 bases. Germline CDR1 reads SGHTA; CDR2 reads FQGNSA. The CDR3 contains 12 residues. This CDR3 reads CASSVARETQYF. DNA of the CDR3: TGTGCCAGCAGCGTCGCGAGGGAGACCCAGTACTTC.

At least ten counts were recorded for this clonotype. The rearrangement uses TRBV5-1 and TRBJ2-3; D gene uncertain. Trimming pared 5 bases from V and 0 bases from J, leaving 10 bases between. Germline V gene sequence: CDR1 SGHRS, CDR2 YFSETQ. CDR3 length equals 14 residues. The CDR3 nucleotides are TGCGCCAGCAGAATTCTCTCTAGCACAGATACGCAGTATTTT. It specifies CASRILSSTDTQYF. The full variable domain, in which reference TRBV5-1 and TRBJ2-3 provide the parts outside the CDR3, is KAGVTQTPRYLIKTRGQQVTLSCSPISGHRSVSWYQQTPGQGLQFLFEYFSETQRNKGNFPGRFSGRQFSNSRSEMNVSTLELGDSALYLCASRILSSTDTQYFGPGTRLTVL.

The CDR3 nucleotides are TGTGCCAGCACCCTGGGCGCTTATGGCTACACCTTC. Translating it yields CASTLGAYGYTF. The gene calls are TRBV12-3 or TRBV12-4 and TRBJ1-2; D gene ambiguous. This CDR3 has 12 residues. V shed 7 bases and J shed 5 bases, with 11 bases lying between them.

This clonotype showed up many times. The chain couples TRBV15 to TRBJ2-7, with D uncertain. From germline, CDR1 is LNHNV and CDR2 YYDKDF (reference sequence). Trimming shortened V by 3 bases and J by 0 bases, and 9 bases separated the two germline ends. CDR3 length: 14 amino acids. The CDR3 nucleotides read TGTGCCACCAGCAGGGACGGAGCCTCCTACGAGCAGTACTTC. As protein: CATSRDGASYEQYF.

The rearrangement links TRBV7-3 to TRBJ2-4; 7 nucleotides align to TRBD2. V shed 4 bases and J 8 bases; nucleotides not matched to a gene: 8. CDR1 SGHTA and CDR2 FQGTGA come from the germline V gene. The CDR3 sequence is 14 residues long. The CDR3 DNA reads TGTGCCAGCAGCTCGAGCGGGAACAACGACATTCAGTACTTC. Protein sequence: CASSSSGNNDIQYF.

The CDR3 loop is CASSLGVGGRNTEAFF. CDR3 bases: TGTGCCAGCAGCTTAGGGGTCGGGGGCAGGAACACTGAAGCTTTCTTT. The V and J genes are TRBV7-8 and TRBJ1-1, with D perhaps TRBD1 (6 bases). Germline-derived CDR1 and CDR2 are SGHVS and FQNEAQ. The V gene lost 1 base and the J gene lost 1 base, with 13 bases spanning the gap. The CDR3 is made up of 16 amino acids.

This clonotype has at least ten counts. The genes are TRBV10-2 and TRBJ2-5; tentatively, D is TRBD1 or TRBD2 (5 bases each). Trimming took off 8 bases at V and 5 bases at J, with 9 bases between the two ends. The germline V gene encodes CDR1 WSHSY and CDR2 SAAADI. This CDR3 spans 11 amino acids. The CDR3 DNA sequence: TGCGCCAGCGGCAGGGAGGAGACCCAGTACTTC. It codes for CASGREETQYF.

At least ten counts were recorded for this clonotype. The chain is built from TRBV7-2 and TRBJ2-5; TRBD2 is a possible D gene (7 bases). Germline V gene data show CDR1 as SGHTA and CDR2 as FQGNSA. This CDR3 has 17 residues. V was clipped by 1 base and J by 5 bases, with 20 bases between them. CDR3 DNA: TGTGCCAGCAGCTTAGTCCCAGGAGGGGGGGTAGGGGAGACCCAGTACTTC. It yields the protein CASSLVPGGGVGETQYF.

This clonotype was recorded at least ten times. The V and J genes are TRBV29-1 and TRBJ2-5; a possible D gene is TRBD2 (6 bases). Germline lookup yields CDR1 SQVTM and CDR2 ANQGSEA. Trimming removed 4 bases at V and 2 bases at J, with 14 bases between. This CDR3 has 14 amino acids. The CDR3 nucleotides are TGCAGCGTTGGTAGTGCGGGGCCGCAAGAGACCCAGTACTTC. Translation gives CSVGSAGPQETQYF.